The 2 T cell receptor beta chains given below trace back to one sample, sequenced in a study of blood T cell repertoires in COVID-19. Measured with immunoSEQ multiplex PCR; TCRdb has only the in-frame clones, and not every one. This table has around 170,000 clones, roughly four fifths appearing once. The sequencing sample was made of peripheral blood. The receptors originated from a woman aged 40 to 55 with acute or convalescent COVID-19.

This clone was recorded once. This sequence joins TRBV5-1 and TRBJ2-5; 7 bases are a match to TRBD2. The CDR3 length is 15 residues. V shed 2 bases and J 3 bases; nucleotides not matched to a gene: 7. Germline V gene data show CDR1 as SGHRS and CDR2 as YFSETQ. This chain's CDR3 is CASSFVSGTKETQYF. In DNA form, the CDR3 reads TGCGCCAGCAGCTTCGTGAGCGGGACGAAAGAGACCCAGTACTTC.

The chain has TRBV6-6 and TRBJ1-5, with D unresolved. Germline CDR1 and CDR2: MNHNY and SVGAGI (reference sequence). Trimming stripped 3 bases from V and 4 bases from J, with 13 bases between. This CDR3 has 15 amino acids. CDR3 residues: CASSYITALNQPQHF. As DNA, the CDR3 is TGTGCCAGCAGTTATATAACAGCTCTTAATCAGCCCCAGCATTTT.